Described below is a single T cell receptor (beta chain) sequence and its context. This specimen comes from a study of control samples from healthy donors and cancer patients. After removal of 6 bases from V and 0 bases from J, the junction contained 7 bases not matched to a gene. The CDR3 is 14 amino acids. Germline CDR1 reads SQVTM; CDR2 reads ANQGSEA. TCRdb's copy holds only in-frame clones and misses some; the assay was immunoSEQ multiplex PCR. The table records some 150,000 clones, approximately 94% of them present only once. The sequenced sample was PBMCs. The sequence derives from a man in his sixties with colorectal cancer. The chain is built from TRBV29-1 and TRBJ1-2; 7 nucleotides match TRBD1. CDR3 in amino acids: CSVEQGTANYGYTF. As DNA, the CDR3 is TGCAGCGTAGAACAGGGGACAGCTAACTATGGCTACACCTTC.